This T cell receptor beta chain was captured in a study of CD8+ T cells in alopecia areata. Study-level points and caveats: Higher clonality was seen in lesional scalp than in normal scalp, especially in alopecia totalis/universalis. Patients shared TCRs less clearly than mice did, possibly for HLA-related reasons.

Regarding this clone: Antigen unknown.

The authors extracted RNA and reverse transcribed it into cDNA as the sequencing template. The table came from immunoSEQ multiplex PCR; TCRdb's copy has only in-frame clones and leaves some out. This sample has 150,000 or so clones, with roughly 60% found just once. Looked up from germline, CDR1 is SGDLS and CDR2 is YYNGEE. The V gene lost 4 bases and the J gene lost 8 bases, with 15 bases spanning the gap. This CDR3 contains 14 residues. Sequencing used CD4+ T cells sorted from blood. The V and J genes are TRBV9 and TRBJ2-2; D remains unclear. The receptor comes from a human donor in good health. The CDR3 loop reads CASSLQSVDGELFF. Written as DNA, the CDR3 is TGTGCCAGCAGCTTACAATCCGTTGATGGGGAGCTGTTTTTT.